The entry below gives a single T cell receptor beta chain sequence along with its context. Here immunoSEQ multiplex PCR was the method, and the copy in TCRdb shows in-frame clones only, minus some. The top ten clones hold 5% of a sample with about 130,000 clones, around 79% of them seen once. The sample belongs to a study of blood T cell repertoires in COVID-19. Across the study: Specimens from acute and convalescent COVID-19 originated in the United States, Italy and Spain.

The CDR3 spans 17 residues. Germline-derived CDR1 and CDR2 are SNHLY and FYNNEI. Germline trimming cut 5 bases from V and 4 bases from J; bases unmatched to any gene: 11. Seattle-derived patients entered the study during active infection and were followed longitudinally. The chain is built from TRBV2 and TRBJ1-5; 10 positions match TRBD1. Sequencing was carried out using peripheral blood. This clonotype originated in a woman in her 70s with COVID-19, enrolled during active disease. CDR3 in DNA: TGTGCCAGCAGTTCTCCGGGACAGGGGAGGGAAAATCAGCCCCAGCATTTT. As protein: CASSSPGQGRENQPQHF.